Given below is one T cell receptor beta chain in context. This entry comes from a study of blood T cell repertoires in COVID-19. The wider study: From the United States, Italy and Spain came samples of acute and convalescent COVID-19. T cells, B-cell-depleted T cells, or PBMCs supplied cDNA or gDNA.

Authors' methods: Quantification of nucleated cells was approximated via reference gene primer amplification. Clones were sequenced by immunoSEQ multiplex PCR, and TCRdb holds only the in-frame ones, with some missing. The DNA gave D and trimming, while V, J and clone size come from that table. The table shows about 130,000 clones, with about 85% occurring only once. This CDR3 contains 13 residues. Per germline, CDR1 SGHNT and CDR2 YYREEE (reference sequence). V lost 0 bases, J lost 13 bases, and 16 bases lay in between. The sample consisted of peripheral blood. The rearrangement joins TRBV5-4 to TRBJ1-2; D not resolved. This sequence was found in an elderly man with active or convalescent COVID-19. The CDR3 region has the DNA TGTGCCAGCAGCTTGGGGGGAGGAGCGGCGCTCACCTTC. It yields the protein CASSLGGGAALTF.